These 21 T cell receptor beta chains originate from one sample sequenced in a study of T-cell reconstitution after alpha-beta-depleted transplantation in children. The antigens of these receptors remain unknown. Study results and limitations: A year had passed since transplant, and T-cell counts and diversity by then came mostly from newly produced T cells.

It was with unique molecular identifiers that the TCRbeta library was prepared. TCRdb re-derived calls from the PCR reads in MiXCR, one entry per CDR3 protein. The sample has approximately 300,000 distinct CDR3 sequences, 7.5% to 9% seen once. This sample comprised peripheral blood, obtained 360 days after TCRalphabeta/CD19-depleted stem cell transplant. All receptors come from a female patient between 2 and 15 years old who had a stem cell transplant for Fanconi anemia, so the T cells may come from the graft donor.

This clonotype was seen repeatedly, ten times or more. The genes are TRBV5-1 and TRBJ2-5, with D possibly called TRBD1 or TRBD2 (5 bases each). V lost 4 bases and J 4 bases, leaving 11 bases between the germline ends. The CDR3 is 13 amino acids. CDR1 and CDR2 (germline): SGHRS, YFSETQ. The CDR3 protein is CASSRQRGETQYF. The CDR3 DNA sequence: TGCGCCAGCAGCCGACAGAGGGGAGAGACCCAGTACTTC.

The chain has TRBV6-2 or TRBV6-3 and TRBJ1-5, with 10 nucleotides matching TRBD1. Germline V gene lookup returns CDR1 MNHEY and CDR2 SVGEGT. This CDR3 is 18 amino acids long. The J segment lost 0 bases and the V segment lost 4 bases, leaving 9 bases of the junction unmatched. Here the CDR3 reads CASSSPRDRGYSNQPQHF. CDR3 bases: TGTGCCAGCAGTTCACCCCGGGACAGGGGATATAGCAATCAGCCCCAGCATTTT.

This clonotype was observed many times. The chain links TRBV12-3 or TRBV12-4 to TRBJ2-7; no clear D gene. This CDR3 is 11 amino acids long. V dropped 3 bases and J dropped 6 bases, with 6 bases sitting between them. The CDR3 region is CASSFGSEQYF. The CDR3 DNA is TGTGCCAGCAGTTTCGGTAGCGAGCAGTACTTC.

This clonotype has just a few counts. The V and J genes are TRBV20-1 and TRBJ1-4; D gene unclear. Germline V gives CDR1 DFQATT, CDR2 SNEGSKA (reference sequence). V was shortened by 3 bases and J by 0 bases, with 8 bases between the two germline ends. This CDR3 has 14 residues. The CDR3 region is CSASDIATNEKLFF. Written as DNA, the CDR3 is TGCAGTGCTAGTGATATTGCAACTAATGAAAAACTGTTTTTT.

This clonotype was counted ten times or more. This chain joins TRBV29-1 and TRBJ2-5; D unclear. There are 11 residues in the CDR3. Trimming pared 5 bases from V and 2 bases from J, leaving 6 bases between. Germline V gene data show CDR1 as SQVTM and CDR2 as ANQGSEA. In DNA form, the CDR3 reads TGCAGCGTTCATTCACAAGAGACCCAGTACTTC. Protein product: CSVHSQETQYF.

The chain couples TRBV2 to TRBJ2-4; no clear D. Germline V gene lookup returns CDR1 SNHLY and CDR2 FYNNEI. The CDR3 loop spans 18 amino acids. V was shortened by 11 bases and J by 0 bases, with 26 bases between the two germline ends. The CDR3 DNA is TGTGCCTTCAGTCCCAATAATCGACAACTCCTAGCCAAAAACATTCAGTACTTC. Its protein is CAFSPNNRQLLAKNIQYF.

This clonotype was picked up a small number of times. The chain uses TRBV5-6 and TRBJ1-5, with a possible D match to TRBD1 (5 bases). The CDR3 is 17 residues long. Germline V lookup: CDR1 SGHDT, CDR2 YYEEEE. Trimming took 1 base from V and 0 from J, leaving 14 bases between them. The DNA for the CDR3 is TGTGCCAGCAGCTTGTCGCCCGGGGCGCTTAGCAATCAGCCCCAGCATTTT. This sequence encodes CASSLSPGALSNQPQHF.

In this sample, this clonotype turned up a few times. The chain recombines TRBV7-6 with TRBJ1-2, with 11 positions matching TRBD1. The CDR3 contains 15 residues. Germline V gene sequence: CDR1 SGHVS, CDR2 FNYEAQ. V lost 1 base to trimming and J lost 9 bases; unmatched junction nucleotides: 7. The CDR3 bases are TGTGCCAGCAGCTTAGGAGGGGACAGGGGGGCCCGCTACACCTTC. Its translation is CASSLGGDRGARYTF.

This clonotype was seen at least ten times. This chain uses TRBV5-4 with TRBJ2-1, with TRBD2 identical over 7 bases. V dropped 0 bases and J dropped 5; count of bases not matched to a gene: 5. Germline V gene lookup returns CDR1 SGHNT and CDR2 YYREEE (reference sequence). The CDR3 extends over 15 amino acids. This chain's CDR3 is CASSLATSDHNEQFF. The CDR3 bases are TGTGCCAGCAGCTTGGCCACTAGCGACCACAATGAGCAGTTCTTC.

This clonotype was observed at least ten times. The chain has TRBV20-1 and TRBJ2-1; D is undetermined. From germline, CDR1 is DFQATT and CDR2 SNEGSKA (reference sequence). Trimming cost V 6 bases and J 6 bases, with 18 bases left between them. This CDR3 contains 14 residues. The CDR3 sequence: CSAATSYSTNEQFF. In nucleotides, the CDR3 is TGCAGTGCCGCCACGAGCTACTCAACCAATGAGCAGTTCTTC.

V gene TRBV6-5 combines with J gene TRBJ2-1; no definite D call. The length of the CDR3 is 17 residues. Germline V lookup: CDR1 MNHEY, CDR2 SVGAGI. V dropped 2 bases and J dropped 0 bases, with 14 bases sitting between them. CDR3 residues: CASSYRSADSSYNEQFF. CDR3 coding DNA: TGTGCCAGCAGTTACAGATCGGCGGATAGCTCCTACAATGAGCAGTTCTTC.

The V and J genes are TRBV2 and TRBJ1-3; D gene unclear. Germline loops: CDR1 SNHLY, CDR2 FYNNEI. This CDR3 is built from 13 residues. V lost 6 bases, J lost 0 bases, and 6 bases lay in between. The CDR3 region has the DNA TGTGCCAGCAGGCGCAGCTCTGGAAACACCATATATTTT. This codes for CASRRSSGNTIYF.

CDR3 in amino acids: CSAVGLTYNEQFF. CDR3 in DNA: TGCAGTGCGGTGGGACTAACCTACAATGAGCAGTTCTTC. The rearrangement uses TRBV20-1 and TRBJ2-1; 7 positions agree with TRBD2. Trimming took 6 bases from V and 2 from J; bases not matched to a gene: 4. Looked up from germline, CDR1 is DFQATT and CDR2 is SNEGSKA (reference sequence). CDR3 length: 13 residues.

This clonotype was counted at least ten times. The CDR3 DNA is TGTGCCAGCAGTTTGGGTCCGACCTATGGCTACACCTTC. The encoded protein is CASSLGPTYGYTF. The J gene is TRBJ1-2, the V gene TRBV12-3 or TRBV12-4; D is unclear. The CDR3 loop spans 13 amino acids. The V gene lost 3 bases and the J gene lost 4 bases, with 9 bases spanning the gap.

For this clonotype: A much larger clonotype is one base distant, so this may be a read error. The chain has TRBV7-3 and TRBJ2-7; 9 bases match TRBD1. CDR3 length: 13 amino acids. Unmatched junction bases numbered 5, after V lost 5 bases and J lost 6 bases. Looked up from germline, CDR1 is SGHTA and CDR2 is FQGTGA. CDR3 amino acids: CASSPDRGSEQYF. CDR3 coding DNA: TGTGCCAGCAGCCCGGACAGGGGCTCCGAGCAGTACTTC.

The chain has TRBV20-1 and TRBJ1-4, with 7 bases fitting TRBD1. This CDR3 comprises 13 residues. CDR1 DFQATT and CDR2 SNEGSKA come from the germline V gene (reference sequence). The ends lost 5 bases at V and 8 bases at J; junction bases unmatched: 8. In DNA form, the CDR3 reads TGCAGTGCTTTGACAGGGCGGGACGAAAAACTGTTTTTT. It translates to CSALTGRDEKLFF.

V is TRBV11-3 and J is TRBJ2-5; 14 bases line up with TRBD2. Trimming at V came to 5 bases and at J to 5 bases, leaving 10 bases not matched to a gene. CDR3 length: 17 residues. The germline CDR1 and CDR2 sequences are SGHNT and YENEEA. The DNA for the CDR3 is TGTGCCAGCAGCCAAGGGACTAGCGGGGGTTCTTGGGAGACCCAGTACTTC. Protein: CASSQGTSGGSWETQYF.

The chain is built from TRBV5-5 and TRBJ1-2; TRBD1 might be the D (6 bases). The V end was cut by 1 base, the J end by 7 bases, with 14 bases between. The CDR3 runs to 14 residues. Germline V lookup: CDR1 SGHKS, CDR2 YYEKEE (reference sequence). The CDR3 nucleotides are TGTGCCAGCAGCTTGACAGGGCAGCAGGGTGGCTACACCTTC. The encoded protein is CASSLTGQQGGYTF.

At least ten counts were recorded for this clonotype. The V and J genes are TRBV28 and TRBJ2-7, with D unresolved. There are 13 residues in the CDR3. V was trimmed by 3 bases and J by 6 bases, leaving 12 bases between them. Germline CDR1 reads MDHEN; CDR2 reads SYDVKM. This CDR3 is CASSFGRAAEQYF. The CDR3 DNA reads TGTGCCAGCAGTTTCGGTAGGGCGGCCGAGCAGTACTTC.

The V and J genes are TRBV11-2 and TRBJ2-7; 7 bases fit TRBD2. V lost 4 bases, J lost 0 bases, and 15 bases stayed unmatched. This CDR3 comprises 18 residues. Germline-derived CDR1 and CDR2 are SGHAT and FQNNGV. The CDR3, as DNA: TGTGCCAGCAGCTCCTCGAGTTTAAAATCGGGGGGCTCCTACGAGCAGTACTTC. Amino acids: CASSSSSLKSGGSYEQYF.

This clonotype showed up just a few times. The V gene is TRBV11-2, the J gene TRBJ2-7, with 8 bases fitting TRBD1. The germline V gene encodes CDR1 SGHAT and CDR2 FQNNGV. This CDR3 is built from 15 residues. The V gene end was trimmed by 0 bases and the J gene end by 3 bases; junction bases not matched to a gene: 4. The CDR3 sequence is CASSLDHTGGYEQYF. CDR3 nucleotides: TGTGCCAGCAGCTTAGACCATACAGGGGGCTACGAGCAGTACTTC.